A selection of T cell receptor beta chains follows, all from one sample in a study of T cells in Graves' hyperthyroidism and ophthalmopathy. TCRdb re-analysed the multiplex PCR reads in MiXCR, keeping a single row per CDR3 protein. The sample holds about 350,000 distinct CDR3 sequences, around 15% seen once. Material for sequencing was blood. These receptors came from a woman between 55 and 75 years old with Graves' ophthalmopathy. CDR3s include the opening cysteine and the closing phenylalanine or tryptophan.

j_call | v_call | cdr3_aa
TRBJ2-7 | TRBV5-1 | CASSGDDNEQYF
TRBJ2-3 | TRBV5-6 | CASSREGQAGTDTQYF
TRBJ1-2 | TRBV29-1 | CSVEVSGGAGYTF
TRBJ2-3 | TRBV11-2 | CASSLTTGTDTQYF
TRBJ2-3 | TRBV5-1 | CASSSTGGTQYF
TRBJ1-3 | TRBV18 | CASSPGQGMVSGNTIYF
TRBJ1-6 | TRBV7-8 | CASSLLGGGKNSPLHF
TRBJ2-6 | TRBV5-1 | CASSGRSGANVLTF
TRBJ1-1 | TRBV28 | CASSPPPGAANTEAFF
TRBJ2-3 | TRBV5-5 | CASSLLLAGGTDTQYF
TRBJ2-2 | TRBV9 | CASSPGGGVTGELFF
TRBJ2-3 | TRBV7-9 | CASSSQGWTQYF
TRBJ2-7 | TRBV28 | CASGSRTGVSEQYF
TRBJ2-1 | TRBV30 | CAWSVSSGRLNEQFF
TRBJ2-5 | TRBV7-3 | CASGRGRGETQYF